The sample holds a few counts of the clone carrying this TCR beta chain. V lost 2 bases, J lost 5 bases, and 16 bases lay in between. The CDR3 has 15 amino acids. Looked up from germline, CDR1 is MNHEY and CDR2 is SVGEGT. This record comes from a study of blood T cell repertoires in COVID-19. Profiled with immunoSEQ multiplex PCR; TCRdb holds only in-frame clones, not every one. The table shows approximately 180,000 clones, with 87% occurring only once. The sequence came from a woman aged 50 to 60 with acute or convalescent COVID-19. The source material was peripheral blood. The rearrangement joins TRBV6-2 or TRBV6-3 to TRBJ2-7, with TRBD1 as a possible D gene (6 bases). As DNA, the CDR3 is TGTGCCAGCAGTTACCCGGACAGTCCCCCAAACGAGCAGTACTTC. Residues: CASSYPDSPPNEQYF.